This T cell receptor beta chain was retrieved from a study of blood T cells in healthy people across ages. V lost 4 bases, J lost 6 bases, and 14 bases lay in between. The CDR3 runs to 13 residues. The germline gives CDR1 SQVTM, CDR2 ANQGSEA. This clonotype was detected ten times or more. It was with a sample-barcoded 5' primer and a J-beta primer mix that a second PCR of roughly 7 to 12 cycles was run. TCRdb fed the 5' RACE reads into MiXCR, producing one record per CDR3 protein. The sample has roughly 1.5 million distinct CDR3 sequences; 40% to 45% are singletons. V usage is TRBV29-1 and J usage is TRBJ2-3, with D possibly being TRBD2 (6 bases). This TCR derives from a woman aged 18-29 years in good health. Sequenced: blood. CDR3 DNA sequence: TGCAGCGTTGGGAGCGGGTTAGAGGATACGCAGTATTTT. Translation: CSVGSGLEDTQYF.